This is a list of T cell receptor beta chains from one sample in a study of type 1 regulatory T cells. TCRdb reprocessed the reads with MiXCR, giving one entry per CDR3 protein. The table has 55,000 to 65,000 distinct CDR3 sequences, 60% to 80% seen once. These TCRs' antigens remain unknown. Sequenced sample: cultured non-Tr1 T cells, either the whole culture or a sorted T cell fraction (not recorded which). The receptors derive from a human donor in good health. Each CDR3 is given without its conserved first and last residue. Rows may omit the clone size; those that give it use once, few, many or a size class.

V gene,J gene,clone size,CDR3 protein
TRBV10-3,TRBJ2-7,-,AISESTGTTYEQY
TRBV7-9,TRBJ1-3,-,ASSLQVAVSGNTIY
TRBV10-3,TRBJ2-3,-,AISERTDTQY
TRBV20-1,TRBJ2-7,-,SARGGLVYEQY
TRBV15,TRBJ1-3,-,ATSREALMLSGNTIY
TRBV5-1,TRBJ2-3,-,ASSFSIGVDTQY
TRBV6-2/TRBV6-3,TRBJ1-1,few,ASSYGTLNAEAF
TRBV20-1,TRBJ2-7,-,SARDSVFGRGPYEQY
TRBV19,TRBJ2-7,-,ASRPKFGTEVQY
TRBV9,TRBJ2-3,-,ASSAERGGLGTQY
TRBV20-1,TRBJ1-4,-,SARESMTSNEKLF
TRBV30,TRBJ2-6,-,AWVGQGSGANVLT
TRBV6-2/TRBV6-3,TRBJ2-3,-,ASSQPPPTDTQY